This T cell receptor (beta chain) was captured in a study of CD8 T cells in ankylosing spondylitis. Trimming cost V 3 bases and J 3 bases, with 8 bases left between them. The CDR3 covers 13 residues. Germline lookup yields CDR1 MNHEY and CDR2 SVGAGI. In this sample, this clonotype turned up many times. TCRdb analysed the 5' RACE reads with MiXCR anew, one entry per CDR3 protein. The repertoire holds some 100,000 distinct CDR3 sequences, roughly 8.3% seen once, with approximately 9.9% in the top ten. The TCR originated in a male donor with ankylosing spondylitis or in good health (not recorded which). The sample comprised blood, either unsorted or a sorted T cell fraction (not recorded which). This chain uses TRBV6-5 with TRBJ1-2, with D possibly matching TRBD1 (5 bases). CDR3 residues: CASSYLTDYGYTF. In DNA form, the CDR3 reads TGTGCCAGCAGTTATCTGACAGACTATGGCTACACCTTC.